These 12 T cell receptor beta chains share one sample of origin, sequenced in a study of control samples from healthy donors and cancer patients. The assay was immunoSEQ multiplex PCR, and TCRdb's table has in-frame clones only and misses some. The sample includes 100,000 to 150,000 clones, around 90% of them seen just once. The sequenced sample consisted of blood. All receptors come from a man aged 18-30 years in good health.

The genes are TRBV7-9 and TRBJ2-2; D ambiguous. Trimming removed 0 bases at V and 9 bases at J, with 5 bases between. This CDR3 has 12 amino acids. Per germline, CDR1 SEHNR and CDR2 FQNEAQ (reference sequence). In nucleotides, the CDR3 is TGTGCCAGCAGCTTAGCAGGGAGGGAGCTGTTTTTT. As protein: CASSLAGRELFF.

The chain employs TRBV25-1 and TRBJ1-1; 8 bases agree with TRBD1. This CDR3 contains 14 residues. CDR1 is MGHDK and CDR2 is SYGVNS in the germline V gene. With 5 bases clipped from V and 7 bases from J, the junction kept 9 bases outside the gene matches. This CDR3 is CASSTHRGVNEAFF. The DNA of the CDR3 is TGTGCCAGCAGTACCCACAGGGGGGTCAATGAAGCTTTCTTT.

This clone showed up just once. This chain connects TRBV9 to TRBJ1-4, with a weak D call TRBD1 (6 bases). The CDR3 runs to 16 residues. The V end lost 0 bases, the J end lost 2 bases, and 11 bases lay between the germline ends. Germline V CDR1 and CDR2: SGDLS, YYNGEE. In DNA, the CDR3 is TGTGCCAGCAGCGTAGACGTGGGGGGCACTAATGAAAAACTGTTTTTT. Translation gives CASSVDVGGTNEKLFF.

This chain connects TRBV19 to TRBJ1-4, with D perhaps TRBD1 (5 bases). The CDR3 length is 16 residues. V lost 5 bases to trimming and J lost 7 bases, with 20 bases between them. Germline V gene lookup returns CDR1 LNHDA and CDR2 SQIVND (reference sequence). The CDR3 protein is CASSPRRWGVGEKLFF. The CDR3, as DNA: TGTGCCAGTAGTCCCCGGAGATGGGGCGTAGGTGAAAAACTGTTTTTT.

The chain employs TRBV7-2 and TRBJ2-7; tentative D call: TRBD2 (6 bases). Looked up from germline, CDR1 is SGHTA and CDR2 is FQGNSA. The CDR3 sequence is 14 residues long. V was clipped by 1 base and J by 6 bases, with 13 bases between them. This chain's CDR3 is CASSLVRQGLEQYF. DNA for the CDR3: TGTGCCAGCAGCTTAGTACGGCAGGGACTCGAGCAGTACTTC.

The chain recombines TRBV7-9 with TRBJ2-1; 11 bases fit TRBD2. V lost 3 bases to trimming and J lost 5 bases; unmatched junction nucleotides: 0. This CDR3 spans 14 amino acids. CDR1 SEHNR and CDR2 FQNEAQ come from the germline V gene (reference sequence). The CDR3 DNA reads as TGTGCCAGCAGCTTGACTAGCGGGAACAATGAGCAGTTCTTC. It specifies CASSLTSGNNEQFF.

The chain is built from TRBV18 and TRBJ2-7; 9 bases are shared with TRBD1. The CDR3 spans 15 residues. V was clipped by 5 bases and J by 3 bases; unmatched bases: 8. The V gene's germline CDR1 is KGHSH and CDR2 LQKENI. The DNA for the CDR3 is TGTGCCAGCTCAATAGGGGGACAGGGATTCTACGAGCAGTACGTC. As protein: CASSIGGQGFYEQYV.

Here the CDR3 reads CASSFGIQETQYF. For the CDR3, the DNA is TGTGCCAGCAGCTTCGGGATCCAAGAGACCCAGTACTTC. The rearrangement links TRBV7-3 to TRBJ2-5; TRBD2 is a possible D gene (5 bases). The CDR3 extends over 13 amino acids. Germline V gene sequence: CDR1 SGHTA, CDR2 FQGTGA. With 3 bases removed from V and 1 base from J, the gap between germline ends came to 6 bases.

The V gene is TRBV15, the J gene TRBJ2-7, with TRBD2 as a possible D gene (5 bases). The CDR3 consists of 13 residues. V was cut by 0 bases and J by 7 bases, with 10 bases left in between. Germline CDR1 and CDR2: LNHNV and YYDKDF (reference sequence). The CDR3 region has the DNA TGTGCCACCAGCAGAGATTCGGGAAGAGAGCAGTACTTC. This translates into CATSRDSGREQYF.

The chain couples TRBV7-6 to TRBJ2-7, with TRBD1 identical over 9 bases. Germline trimming cut 3 bases from V and 6 bases from J; bases unmatched to any gene: 6. Germline loops: CDR1 SGHVS, CDR2 FNYEAQ. The CDR3 totals 14 residues. CDR3 region: CASSLGTGSLEQYF. CDR3 bases: TGTGCCAGCAGCTTGGGGACAGGGTCTCTCGAGCAGTACTTC.

This chain joins TRBV7-2 and TRBJ2-7, with D possibly TRBD2 on 7 matching bases. The CDR3 is 13 amino acids. CDR1 and CDR2 (germline): SGHTA, FQGNSA. The germline V and J ends were trimmed by 5 bases and 4 bases, with 12 bases remaining between them. The DNA for the CDR3 is TGTGCCAGCAGCACCAGGGGAGGGTACGAGCAGTACTTC. Translated: CASSTRGGYEQYF.

A few counts support this clone. The rearrangement links TRBV5-5 to TRBJ2-7; D is perhaps TRBD1 (6 bases). Germline values: CDR1 SGHKS, CDR2 YYEKEE (reference sequence). Trimming removed 4 bases at V and 1 base at J, with 9 bases between. The CDR3 consists of 13 residues. The CDR3, as DNA: TGTGCCAGCAGCCGGGACACGTCCTACGAGCAGTACTTC. This encodes CASSRDTSYEQYF.